The clone carrying this T cell receptor beta chain was detected ten times or more. Sample time point: longitudinal time-point 2. This sample was included in a study of neurological immune-mediated disorders. TCRdb recomputed calls from the 5' RACE reads with MiXCR, one row per CDR3 protein. This table holds some 87,000 distinct CDR3 sequences, 13% found once. This CDR3 region has 13 residues. Unmatched junction bases numbered 7, after V lost 10 bases and J lost 4 bases. Germline CDR1 MNHEY, CDR2 SMNVEV (reference sequence). This receptor was taken from a female donor with HTLV-1-associated myelopathy (HAM/TSP). The source material was PBMCs. This chain connects TRBV27 to TRBJ1-1; 9 bases agree with TRBD1. The chain's CDR3 is CATRQGGGTEAFF. As DNA, the CDR3 is TGTGCCACCCGACAGGGGGGTGGCACTGAAGCTTTCTTT.